These 14 T cell receptor beta chains originate from one sample sequenced in a study of blood T cells in healthy people across ages. The authors ran a second PCR of about 6 to 11 cycles using a sample-barcoded 5' primer and a J-beta primer mix. MiXCR, run by TCRdb on the 5' RACE reads, gives a single entry per CDR3 protein. The sample lists roughly 680,000 distinct CDR3 sequences; around half were seen once. Sequences were obtained from blood. These receptors all stem from a woman aged 55 to 70 in good health.

The chain carries TRBV20-1 and TRBJ2-1; 8 bases match TRBD1. Trimming removed 4 bases from V and 7 bases from J; junction bases left unmatched: 12. The CDR3 is 15 amino acids. In germline, CDR1 is DFQATT, CDR2 SNEGSKA (reference sequence). This chain's CDR3 is CSANSGGSVRNEQFF. In DNA form, the CDR3 reads TGCAGTGCTAACTCAGGGGGCTCAGTTCGAAATGAGCAGTTCTTC.

The chain combines TRBV28 with TRBJ1-6, with a tentative D call TRBD1 (5 bases). CDR1 is MDHEN, CDR2 SYDVKM, per germline. Trimming removed 9 bases from V and 7 bases from J, with 13 bases in between. CDR3 length: 13 residues. This CDR3 reads CASLRGINSPLHF. The CDR3 DNA reads TGTGCCAGTCTCCGGGGGATCAATTCACCCCTCCACTTT.

This clonotype was seen more than once but under ten times. The chain recombines TRBV15 with TRBJ2-3, with 11 positions matching TRBD2. V was pared by 5 bases and J by 5 bases, with 6 bases of the junction left unmatched. The V gene's germline CDR1 is LNHNV and CDR2 YYDKDF (reference sequence). CDR3 length: 15 amino acids. The chain's CDR3 is CATSSPGLAVDTQYF. For the CDR3, the DNA is TGTGCCACCAGCTCACCGGGACTAGCGGTAGATACGCAGTATTTT.

The chain carries TRBV7-6 and TRBJ1-6, with D perhaps TRBD1 (5 bases). CDR3 length: 16 amino acids. V was cut by 1 base and J by 5 bases, with 12 bases left in between. Per germline, CDR1 SGHVS and CDR2 FNYEAQ. The CDR3 coding sequence is TGTGCCAGCAGCTTAGGCGGGGCAGGGCATAATTCACCCCTCCACTTT. Protein: CASSLGGAGHNSPLHF. The complete variable domain, with remaining parts taken from reference TRBV7-6 and TRBJ1-6, reads GAGVSQSPRYKVTKRGQDVALRCDPISGHVSLYWYRQALGQGPEFLTYFNYEAQQDKSGLPNDRFSAERPEGSISTLTIQRTEQRDSAMYRCASSLGGAGHNSPLHFGNGTRLTVT.

In this sample, this clonotype turned up a few times. The chain employs TRBV7-2 and TRBJ2-1; TRBD2 matches 7 bases. The CDR3 sequence is 15 residues long. V trimming: 4 bases; J trimming: 0 bases; junction bases outside the gene matches: 3. The germline gives CDR1 SGHTA, CDR2 FQGNSA. CDR3 nucleotides: TGTGCCAGCAGCTGGGGGGGGGTCTCCTACAATGAGCAGTTCTTC. Translating gives CASSWGGVSYNEQFF.

This clonotype was detected only a few times. V is TRBV20-1 and J is TRBJ1-5; no clear D gene. Germline V gene data show CDR1 as DFQATT and CDR2 as SNEGSKA (reference sequence). The CDR3 consists of 14 residues. V gave up 3 bases and J gave up 0 bases, with 9 bases separating them. The CDR3 sequence: CSASGEPSNQPQHF. The CDR3 DNA reads TGCAGTGCTAGCGGGGAACCTAGCAATCAGCCCCAGCATTTT.

The chain joins TRBV27 to TRBJ1-1, with TRBD1 as a possible D gene (6 bases). Trimming pared 6 bases from V and 1 base from J, leaving 18 bases between. Germline V gene lookup returns CDR1 MNHEY and CDR2 SMNVEV (reference sequence). The CDR3 is 16 residues long. CDR3 sequence: CASSSGWGTPNTEAFF. The CDR3 region has the DNA TGTGCCAGCAGCTCTGGATGGGGGACACCGAACACTGAAGCTTTCTTT.

This clonotype occurred once. Just one base apart from a much larger clone, this may be a read error. The chain links TRBV4-2 to TRBJ1-4; D gene unclear. CDR1 is LGHNA, CDR2 YNFKEQ, per germline. The CDR3 loop spans 16 amino acids. As DNA, the CDR3 is TGTGCCAGCGGCCAACATTATCAAATCCATAATGAAAAACTGTTTTTT. It is translated as CASGQHYQIHNEKLFF.

The genes are TRBV12-3 or TRBV12-4 and TRBJ1-4, with D hard to call. V gave up 2 bases and J gave up 7 bases, with 8 bases separating them. The length of the CDR3 is 13 residues. CDR3 region: CASSLTRVEKLFF. CDR3 nucleotide sequence: TGTGCCAGCAGTTTAACAAGGGTTGAAAAACTGTTTTTT.

The rearrangement joins TRBV20-1 to TRBJ2-3; TRBD1 matches at 7 bases. V shed 1 base, J shed 4 bases, and the junction held 5 bases outside the gene matches. The CDR3 loop spans 14 amino acids. Germline CDR1 reads DFQATT; CDR2 reads SNEGSKA (reference sequence). CDR3 protein: CSARGPQGADTQYF. In nucleotides, the CDR3 is TGCAGTGCTAGAGGACCTCAGGGGGCAGATACGCAGTATTTT.

The chain links TRBV20-1 to TRBJ2-5; 8 bases align to TRBD2. Germline V gene data show CDR1 as DFQATT and CDR2 as SNEGSKA (reference sequence). The CDR3 is 15 amino acids. V dropped 0 bases and J dropped 11; count of bases not matched to a gene: 14. The CDR3 is CSARDLTLAAYGQYF. CDR3 DNA sequence: TGCAGTGCTAGAGACCTCACACTAGCGGCCTACGGGCAGTACTTC.

This clonotype was detected ten times or more. J is TRBJ2-1 and V is TRBV29-1, with 8 bases matching TRBD2. CDR1 and CDR2 (germline): SQVTM, ANQGSEA. With 6 bases clipped from V and 3 bases from J, the junction kept 10 bases outside the gene matches. The CDR3 runs to 15 residues. DNA of the CDR3: TGCAGCGTGATCCTTGGTAGCGGGATCTACAATGAGCAGTTCTTC. Protein product: CSVILGSGIYNEQFF.

The chain carries TRBV20-1 and TRBJ2-5, with D perhaps matching TRBD1 or TRBD2 (5 bases each). Near its end, the DNA agrees better with TRBJ2-7, so the J call may be wrong. The CDR3 extends over 14 amino acids. Germline lookup yields CDR1 DFQATT and CDR2 SNEGSKA (reference sequence). This chain's CDR3 is CSAKEGSAVYEQYF. CDR3 sequence (DNA): TGCAGTGCTAAAGAGGGGAGTGCTGTCTACGAGCAGTACTTC.

The V gene is TRBV28, the J gene TRBJ2-5, with 14 nucleotides matching TRBD2. Germline V gives CDR1 MDHEN, CDR2 SYDVKM. The ends lost 1 base at V and 5 bases at J; junction bases unmatched: 3. The CDR3 extends over 16 amino acids. CDR3 DNA: TGTGCCAGCAGTTTATCGGGACTAGCGGGAGTTGAGACCCAGTACTTC. It specifies CASSLSGLAGVETQYF.